The clone carrying this TCR beta chain was recorded only once. Its antigen remains unknown. Researchers ran the PCR with 60 Vbeta and 13 Jbeta primers. Only in-frame clones appear in the TCRdb table, and some are missing; sequencing was by immunoSEQ multiplex PCR. The sample carries about 170,000 clones, 75% recorded once. This sample was included in a study of cytomegalovirus exposure and HLA in healthy donors. Overall study findings and caveats: A later examination showed that TCR association rates differed by HLA locus, with DRB1 most and HLA-C fewest. It has been reported that TCR beta sequences accurately predicted the HLA-A and HLA-B alleles of most subjects. Both high specificity and high sensitivity reportedly marked the classifier's diagnosis of cytomegalovirus status.

V lost 1 base, J lost 1 base, and 8 bases lay in between. CDR1 is SGHRS and CDR2 is YFSETQ in the germline V gene. The CDR3 contains 15 residues. V and J are TRBV5-1 and TRBJ2-2; D might be TRBD2 (5 bases). Sequencing used PBMCs. This TCR came from a woman in her fifties or sixties in good health and CMV-seropositive. CDR3 in amino acids: CASSLNGVNTGELFF. DNA for the CDR3: TGCGCCAGCAGCTTGAACGGGGTGAACACCGGGGAGCTGTTTTTT.